The next 5 T cell receptor beta chains were all read from a single sample in a study of PD-1 blockade in classical Hodgkin lymphoma. As for time point: cycle 4 day 1 (C4D1), after 6 weeks of nivolumab. Brentuximab vedotin exposure varied, and every patient relapsed after autologous stem cell transplantation. The data were produced by immunoSEQ multiplex PCR, yet TCRdb's version contains in-frame clones alone and is incomplete. This sample has 110,000 or so clones, with more than 70% found just once. The material sequenced was peripheral blood mononuclear cells (PBMCs), taken before the fourth cycle of nivolumab. These receptors were taken from a human donor with classical Hodgkin lymphoma.

Turning to this clone: The sample holds other DNA sequences that translate to the same CDR3. This chain connects TRBV6-5 to TRBJ1-1; D is undetermined. Germline loops: CDR1 MNHEY, CDR2 SVGAGI. Trimming took off 4 bases at V and 8 bases at J, with 8 bases between the two ends. The CDR3 has 11 residues. CDR3 sequence (DNA): TGTGCCAGCAGTTCGAGGTCAGAAGCTTTCTTT. Translating gives CASSSRSEAFF.

The chain couples TRBV27 to TRBJ1-5; D is perhaps TRBD1 (5 bases). Between the trimmed V and J ends, which lost 8 bases and 9 bases, there was a span of 20 bases. The CDR3 extends over 14 amino acids. Per germline, CDR1 MNHEY and CDR2 SMNVEV (reference sequence). CDR3 loop: CASRRGGSSRPQHF. Here the CDR3 DNA reads TGTGCCAGCCGCCGCGGGGGGTCCTCGAGGCCCCAGCATTTT.

The chain combines TRBV28 with TRBJ2-7; the D call may be TRBD1 or TRBD2 (5 bases each). This CDR3 contains 15 residues. Germline V gene sequence: CDR1 MDHEN, CDR2 SYDVKM. V was clipped by 6 bases and J by 0 bases, with 15 bases between them. The CDR3 DNA reads as TGTGCCAGCAGCACCCCCCGGGACCCCTCCTACGAGCAGTACTTC. It codes for CASSTPRDPSYEQYF.

This clone is medium-sized. This chain joins TRBV6-5 and TRBJ1-2, with 7 bases lining up with TRBD1. CDR1 and CDR2 from the germline V gene are MNHEY and SVGAGI. V lost 5 bases, J lost 6 bases, and 9 bases stayed unmatched. This CDR3 region has 14 residues. In DNA, the CDR3 is TGTGCCAGCAGTACTCAGGGGGGGAAGGATGGCTACACCTTC. This sequence encodes CASSTQGGKDGYTF.

The table lists this clone with a count of one. This chain links TRBV19 with TRBJ1-5; D may be TRBD1 (5 bases). The CDR3 covers 13 residues. Germline-derived CDR1 and CDR2 are LNHDA and SQIVND (reference sequence). Trimming shortened V by 7 bases and J by 2 bases, and 9 bases separated the two germline ends. The CDR3 nucleotides are TGTGCCAGTATGGGGGGTCGCAATCAGCCCCAGCATTTT. This encodes CASMGGRNQPQHF.